These 18 T cell receptor beta chains were sequenced from one sample in a study of early stage breast cancer tumors. Only in-frame clones appear in the TCRdb table, and some are missing; sequencing was by immunoSEQ multiplex PCR. Among tens of thousands of clones listed, over 65% were seen once. Sequenced input: blood. Receptors were obtained from a person aged 25 to 40 with breast cancer.

The chain is built from TRBV5-5 and TRBJ2-7; 9 nucleotides match TRBD1. Germline V gene lookup returns CDR1 SGHKS and CDR2 YYEKEE (reference sequence). With 0 bases clipped from V and 4 bases from J, the junction kept 5 bases outside the gene matches. The CDR3 runs to 15 residues. CDR3 region: CASSLEGQGFYEQYF. As DNA, the CDR3 is TGTGCCAGCAGCTTGGAGGGACAGGGCTTTTACGAGCAGTACTTC.

The rearrangement links TRBV10-1 to TRBJ2-7; D may be TRBD1 (5 bases). Germline CDR1 and CDR2: WNHNN and SYGVQD (reference sequence). V dropped 0 bases and J dropped 4 bases, with 10 bases sitting between them. The CDR3 loop spans 14 amino acids. CDR3 region: CASSESSRVYEQYF. The CDR3 DNA reads TGCGCCAGCAGTGAGTCGAGCAGGGTTTACGAGCAGTACTTC.

The chain carries TRBV27 and TRBJ2-7; 10 nucleotides align to TRBD2. The CDR3 loop spans 17 amino acids. Germline V gives CDR1 MNHEY, CDR2 SMNVEV (reference sequence). J gave up 6 bases and V 3 bases, and 14 bases lay outside the gene matches. For the CDR3, the DNA is TGTGCCAGCAGTTTTGGTGGCAGCGGGAGGGCCCTCCTCGAGCAGTACTTC. This sequence encodes CASSFGGSGRALLEQYF.

The rearrangement uses TRBV5-1 and TRBJ2-1, with 10 bases lining up with TRBD2. This CDR3 contains 15 residues. Losses at the gene ends were 4 bases for V and 6 bases for J; bases not matched to a gene: 7. CDR1 is SGHRS and CDR2 is YFSETQ in the germline V gene. The CDR3 region is CASSGGTSVFNEQFF. The CDR3 nucleotides are TGCGCCAGCAGCGGCGGGACTAGCGTTTTCAATGAGCAGTTCTTC.

V and J are TRBV19 and TRBJ2-7, with 9 nucleotides matching TRBD1. V shed 10 bases, J shed 3 bases, and the junction held 7 bases outside the gene matches. The CDR3 consists of 13 residues. CDR1 is LNHDA, CDR2 SQIVND, per germline (reference sequence). The CDR3 reads CAIGQGSVYEQYF. In DNA form, the CDR3 reads TGTGCCATCGGACAGGGGAGCGTCTACGAGCAGTACTTC.

This chain joins TRBV7-3 and TRBJ2-2; 7 nucleotides match TRBD2. This CDR3 is 16 amino acids long. CDR1 is SGHTA and CDR2 is FQGTGA in the germline V gene. The V segment lost 6 bases and the J segment 5 bases; nucleotides outside the gene matches: 12. CDR3 protein: CASRSPGGRRTGELFF. CDR3 sequence (DNA): TGTGCCAGCAGGAGCCCGGGCGGGAGAAGGACCGGGGAGCTGTTTTTT. Combining the CDR3 with reference TRBV7-3 and TRBJ2-2 gives the whole variable domain GAGVSQTPSNKVTEKGKYVELRCDPISGHTALYWYRQSLGQGPEFLIYFQGTGAADDSGLPNDRFFAVRPEGSVSTLKIQRTERGDSAVYLCASRSPGGRRTGELFFGEGSRLTVL.

This clone turned up a few times. This chain connects TRBV6-5 to TRBJ1-5; TRBD1 aligns across 8 bases. Germline trimming cut 4 bases from V and 5 bases from J; bases unmatched to any gene: 4. The germline gives CDR1 MNHEY, CDR2 SVGAGI. The CDR3 is 14 residues long. The CDR3 loop reads CASSFGQGDQPQHF. The CDR3 DNA follows: TGTGCCAGCAGTTTCGGACAGGGTGATCAGCCCCAGCATTTT.

The chain has TRBV6-5 and TRBJ2-7; 9 positions agree with TRBD1. The J segment lost 2 bases and the V segment lost 6 bases, leaving 5 bases of the junction unmatched. CDR1 and CDR2 (germline): MNHEY, SVGAGI. The CDR3 length is 14 residues. CDR3 DNA: TGTGCCAGCAGCTTCGGGACAGGGACCTACGAGCAGTACTTC. Translation: CASSFGTGTYEQYF.

The rearrangement uses TRBV27 and TRBJ2-7; tentatively, D is TRBD1 or TRBD2 (6 bases each). The CDR3 has 14 residues. Trimming removed 6 bases from V and 7 bases from J, with 19 bases in between. Germline V gives CDR1 MNHEY, CDR2 SMNVEV (reference sequence). DNA of the CDR3: TGTGCCAGCAGGGCTGTAGCACAGGGAGGTGAGCAGTACTTC. It codes for CASRAVAQGGEQYF.

The rearrangement uses TRBV5-1 and TRBJ2-6; 7 positions match TRBD1. This CDR3 contains 18 residues. The germline V gene has CDR1 SGHRS and CDR2 YFSETQ. J lost 0 bases, V lost 4 bases, and 10 bases had no gene match. The CDR3 DNA follows: TGCGCCAGCAGCAGCCGGGACAGCCTTTTCTCTGGGGCCAACGTCCTGACTTTC. This gives the protein CASSSRDSLFSGANVLTF.

This clone was counted once. The CDR3 bases are TGTGCCAGCAGCTCTGCGTGGGGGCGGGGGGCCAACGTCCTGACTTTC. Translated: CASSSAWGRGANVLTF. The gene calls are TRBV11-3 and TRBJ2-6; tentatively, D is TRBD1 (6 bases). Germline assignment: CDR1 SGHNT and CDR2 YENEEA. The germline V and J ends were trimmed by 4 bases and 4 bases, with 14 bases remaining between them. The CDR3 runs 16 residues. Full variable domain (missing parts from reference TRBV11-3 and TRBJ2-6): EAGVVQSPRYKIIEKKQPVAFWCNPISGHNTLYWYLQNLGQGPELLIRYENEEAVDDSQLPKDRFSAERLKGVDSTLKIQPAELGDSAVYLCASSSAWGRGANVLTFGAGSRLTVL.

The sample holds one count of this clone. The chain combines TRBV18 with TRBJ2-4; weak D call: TRBD2 (5 bases). Between the trimmed V and J ends, which lost 2 bases and 0 bases, there was a span of 20 bases. Germline CDR1 and CDR2: KGHSH and LQKENI. The CDR3 is made up of 19 amino acids. The CDR3 spells CASSPIRDSLPLAKNIQYF. The CDR3 nucleotides are TGTGCCAGCTCACCAATCCGGGATTCTCTGCCGCTAGCCAAAAACATTCAGTACTTC. Based on the CDR3 plus reference TRBV18 and TRBJ2-4, the full variable domain is NAGVMQNPRHLVRRRGQEARLRCSPMKGHSHVYWYRQLPEEGLKFMVYLQKENIIDESGMPKERFSAEFPKEGPSILRIQQVVRGDSAAYFCASSPIRDSLPLAKNIQYFGAGTRLSVL.

The chain joins TRBV6-5 to TRBJ2-5; D uncertain. V dropped 5 bases and J dropped 5 bases, with 9 bases sitting between them. Germline V gene lookup returns CDR1 MNHEY and CDR2 SVGAGI. This CDR3 is built from 12 residues. The CDR3 nucleotides read TGTGCCAGCAGTGACTTCGCGGAGACCCAGTACTTC. It codes for CASSDFAETQYF.

As concerns this clone: The junction differs from germline at one of its ends, possibly a read error. The rearrangement joins TRBV7-7 to TRBJ2-6; TRBD1 might be the D (5 bases). Germline V CDR1 and CDR2: SSHAT, FNYEAQ (reference sequence). This CDR3 contains 16 residues. The CDR3 nucleotides read TGTGCTAGCAGCTCCTTACAGGACTCTGGGGCCAACGTCCTGACTTTC. This gives the protein CASSSLQDSGANVLTF.

The gene calls are TRBV6-5 and TRBJ1-2; weak D call: TRBD1 (5 bases). V lost 2 bases and J 4 bases, leaving 14 bases between the germline ends. This CDR3 region has 15 residues. Germline loops: CDR1 MNHEY, CDR2 SVGAGI. The CDR3 spells CASSYGAGGSYGYTF. The DNA of the CDR3 is TGTGCCAGCAGTTACGGGGCCGGGGGGTCCTATGGCTACACCTTC.

This chain connects TRBV5-1 to TRBJ2-3; a weak D match, TRBD2 (5 bases). Trimming pared 1 base from V and 0 bases from J, leaving 9 bases between. The CDR3 sequence is 15 residues long. Germline V gives CDR1 SGHRS, CDR2 YFSETQ. The chain's CDR3 is CASSLSGPSTDTQYF. CDR3 bases: TGCGCCAGCAGCTTGAGCGGTCCTAGCACAGATACGCAGTATTTT.

This rearrangement joins TRBV7-2 to TRBJ2-4; D may match TRBD1 or TRBD2 (5 bases each). The V end was cut by 4 bases, the J end by 6 bases, with 16 bases between. From germline, CDR1 is SGHTA and CDR2 FQGNSA. The CDR3 extends over 15 amino acids. The CDR3 nucleotides are TGTGCCAGCAGCTCCGCCACCGGGGCAGGAAACATTCAGTACTTC. It specifies CASSSATGAGNIQYF.

This clone was seen a handful of times. The chain combines TRBV5-1 with TRBJ1-5, with D hard to call. The germline V and J ends were trimmed by 2 bases and 9 bases, with 12 bases remaining between them. This CDR3 is built from 13 residues. Germline lookup yields CDR1 SGHRS and CDR2 YFSETQ. The CDR3 coding sequence is TGCGCCAGCAGCTTCGAGGGTTTACGGCCCCAGCATTTT. Its protein product is CASSFEGLRPQHF. Together with reference TRBV5-1 and TRBJ1-5, the CDR3 gives the full variable domain: KAGVTQTPRYLIKTRGQQVTLSCSPISGHRSVSWYQQTPGQGLQFLFEYFSETQRNKGNFPGRFSGRQFSNSRSEMNVSTLELGDSALYLCASSFEGLRPQHFGDGTRLSIL.